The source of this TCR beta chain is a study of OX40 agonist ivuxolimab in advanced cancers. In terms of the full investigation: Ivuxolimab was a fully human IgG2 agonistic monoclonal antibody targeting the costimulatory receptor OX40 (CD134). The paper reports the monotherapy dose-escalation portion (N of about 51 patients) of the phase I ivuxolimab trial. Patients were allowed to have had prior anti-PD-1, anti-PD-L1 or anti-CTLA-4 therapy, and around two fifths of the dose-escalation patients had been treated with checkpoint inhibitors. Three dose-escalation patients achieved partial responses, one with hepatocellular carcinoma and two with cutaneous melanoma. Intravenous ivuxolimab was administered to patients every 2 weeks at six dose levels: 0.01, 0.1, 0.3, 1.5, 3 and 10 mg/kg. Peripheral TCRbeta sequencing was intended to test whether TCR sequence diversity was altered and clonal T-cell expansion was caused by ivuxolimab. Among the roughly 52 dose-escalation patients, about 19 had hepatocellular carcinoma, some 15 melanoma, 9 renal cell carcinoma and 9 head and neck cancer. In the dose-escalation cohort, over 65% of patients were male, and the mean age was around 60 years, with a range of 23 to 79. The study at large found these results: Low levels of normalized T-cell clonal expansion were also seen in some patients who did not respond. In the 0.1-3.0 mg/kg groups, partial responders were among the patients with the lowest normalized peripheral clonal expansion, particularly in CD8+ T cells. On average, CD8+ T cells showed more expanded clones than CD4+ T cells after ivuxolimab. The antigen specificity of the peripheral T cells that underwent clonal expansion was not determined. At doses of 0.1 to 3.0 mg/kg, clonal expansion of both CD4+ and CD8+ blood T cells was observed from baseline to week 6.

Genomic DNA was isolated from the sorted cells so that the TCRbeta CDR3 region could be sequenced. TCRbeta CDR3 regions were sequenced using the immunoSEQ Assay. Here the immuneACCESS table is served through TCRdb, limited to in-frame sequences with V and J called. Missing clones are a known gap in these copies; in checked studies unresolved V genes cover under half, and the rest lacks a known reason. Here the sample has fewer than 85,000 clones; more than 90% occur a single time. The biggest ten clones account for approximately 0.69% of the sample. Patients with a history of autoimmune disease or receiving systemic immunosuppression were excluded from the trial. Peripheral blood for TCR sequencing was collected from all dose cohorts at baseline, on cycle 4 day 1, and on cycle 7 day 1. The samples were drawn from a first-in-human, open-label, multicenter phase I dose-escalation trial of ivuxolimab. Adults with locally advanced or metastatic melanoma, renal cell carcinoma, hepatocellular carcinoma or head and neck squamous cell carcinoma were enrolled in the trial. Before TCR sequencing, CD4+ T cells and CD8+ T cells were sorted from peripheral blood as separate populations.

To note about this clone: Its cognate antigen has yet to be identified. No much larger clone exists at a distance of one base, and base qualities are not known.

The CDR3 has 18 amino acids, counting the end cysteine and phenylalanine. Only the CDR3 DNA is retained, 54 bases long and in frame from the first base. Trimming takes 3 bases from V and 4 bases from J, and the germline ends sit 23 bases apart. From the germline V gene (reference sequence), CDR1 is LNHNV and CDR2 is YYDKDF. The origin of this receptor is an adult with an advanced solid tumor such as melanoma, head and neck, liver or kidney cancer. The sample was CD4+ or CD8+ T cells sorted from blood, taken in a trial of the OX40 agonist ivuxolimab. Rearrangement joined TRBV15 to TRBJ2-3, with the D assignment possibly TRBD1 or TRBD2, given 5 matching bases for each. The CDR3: CATSRDAPGRSFSDTQYF. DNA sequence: TGTGCCACCAGCAGGGATGCACCGGGACGGTCATTTTCAGATACGCAGTATTTT.